Listed below are T cell receptor beta chains from one sample, sequenced in a study of blood T cells in healthy people across ages. TCRdb ran MiXCR on the 5' RACE reads and lists one entry per CDR3 protein. The table has some 1,800,000 distinct CDR3 sequences, more than 35% seen once. Material for sequencing was blood. Receptors originate from a human donor in good health. CDR3s include the opening cysteine and the closing phenylalanine or tryptophan. The order of the fields is clone size, V gene, D gene, J gene, CDR3 DNA, CDR3 protein. A D gene is named only where the DNA matches it firmly. The size entry is marked missing in some rows and otherwise reads once, few, many or a size class.

abundance: few; v_gene: TRBV20-1; d_gene: TRBD1; j_gene: TRBJ1-1; CDR3nt: TGCAGTGCTAGCGTCCCGGGACAGGGACCGAACACTGAAGCTTTCTTT; CDR3aa: CSASVPGQGPNTEAFF
abundance: NA; v_gene: TRBV10-3; d_gene: NA; j_gene: TRBJ1-1; CDR3nt: TGTGCCATTAGCGGACAGCCGAACACTGAAGCTTTCTTT; CDR3aa: CAISGQPNTEAFF
abundance: NA; v_gene: TRBV5-6; d_gene: NA; j_gene: TRBJ1-5; CDR3nt: TGTGCCAGCAGTTCCATAATGGGCCAGCCCCAGCATTTT; CDR3aa: CASSSIMGQPQHF
abundance: NA; v_gene: TRBV4-3; d_gene: NA; j_gene: TRBJ1-2; CDR3nt: TGCGCCAGCAGCCGTACTGATTTGGCTGGCTACACCTTC; CDR3aa: CASSRTDLAGYTF
abundance: few; v_gene: TRBV20-1; d_gene: TRBD1; j_gene: TRBJ2-1; CDR3nt: TGCAGTGCTGGCCCTATGGGGACAGGGGGTATCTCCTACAATGAGCAGTTCTTC; CDR3aa: CSAGPMGTGGISYNEQFF
abundance: many; v_gene: TRBV4-3; d_gene: NA; j_gene: TRBJ2-3; CDR3nt: TGCGCCAGCAGCCAAGAGTTGGTGGGCCCGGACGTGGATACGCAGTATTTT; CDR3aa: CASSQELVGPDVDTQYF
abundance: NA; v_gene: TRBV3-1; d_gene: TRBD1; j_gene: TRBJ1-2; CDR3nt: TGTGCCAGCACCCCACGACAGGGTGGTATACATGGCTACACCTTC; CDR3aa: CASTPRQGGIHGYTF
abundance: NA; v_gene: TRBV5-1; d_gene: NA; j_gene: TRBJ2-1; CDR3nt: TGCGCCAGCAGCTTAGGGCGGGCGCCGGGACCCACTTCTGGCAATGAGCAGTTCTTC; CDR3aa: CASSLGRAPGPTSGNEQFF
abundance: NA; v_gene: TRBV4-3; d_gene: NA; j_gene: TRBJ2-3; CDR3nt: TGCGCCAGCAGCCAAGACTATTTTCGCACAGATACGCAGTATTTT; CDR3aa: CASSQDYFRTDTQYF
abundance: NA; v_gene: TRBV12-3/TRBV12-4; d_gene: NA; j_gene: TRBJ1-2; CDR3nt: TGTGCCAGCAGTTTAGGCGATGAGGGGAACTATGGCTACACCTTC; CDR3aa: CASSLGDEGNYGYTF
abundance: few; v_gene: TRBV14; d_gene: NA; j_gene: TRBJ2-3; CDR3nt: TGTGCCAGCAGCCCATTTTGGGATACGCAGTATTTT; CDR3aa: CASSPFWDTQYF
abundance: NA; v_gene: TRBV7-2; d_gene: NA; j_gene: TRBJ2-7; CDR3nt: TGTGCCAGCAGCCCTCGACAGTCCCTCTCCTACGAGCAGTACTTC; CDR3aa: CASSPRQSLSYEQYF
abundance: NA; v_gene: TRBV20-1; d_gene: NA; j_gene: TRBJ2-5; CDR3nt: TGCAGTGGAGGTCCAGGGGGGCCATCGGAGACCCAGTACTTC; CDR3aa: CSGGPGGPSETQYF
abundance: NA; v_gene: TRBV6-2/TRBV6-3; d_gene: NA; j_gene: TRBJ2-7; CDR3nt: TGTGCCAGCACCCACAGATGGGAATGTGGGGAGCAGTACTTC; CDR3aa: CASTHRWECGEQYF
abundance: NA; v_gene: TRBV29-1; d_gene: TRBD1; j_gene: TRBJ2-3; CDR3nt: TGCAGCGTTGAAGATTGGACAGGGCAAAACACAGGTACGCAGTATTTT; CDR3aa: CSVEDWTGQNTGTQYF
abundance: NA; v_gene: TRBV27; d_gene: NA; j_gene: TRBJ1-4; CDR3nt: TGTGCCAGCAGTTTTATAGGGATTCATGAAAAACTGTTTTTT; CDR3aa: CASSFIGIHEKLFF
abundance: few; v_gene: TRBV4-1; d_gene: NA; j_gene: TRBJ2-7; CDR3nt: TGCGCCAGCAGCCAAGCCTCCGGAGAGCAGTACTTC; CDR3aa: CASSQASGEQYF
abundance: NA; v_gene: TRBV6-4; d_gene: NA; j_gene: TRBJ2-7; CDR3nt: TGTGCCAGCAGACTAGACACGGCCGGTAACTACGAGCAGTACTTC; CDR3aa: CASRLDTAGNYEQYF
abundance: NA; v_gene: TRBV12-3/TRBV12-4; d_gene: NA; j_gene: TRBJ2-7; CDR3nt: TGTGCCAGCAGTTTTAGCAGAGTCTACGAGCAGTACTTC; CDR3aa: CASSFSRVYEQYF
abundance: NA; v_gene: TRBV6-5; d_gene: NA; j_gene: TRBJ1-1; CDR3nt: TGTGCCGGCCATCGGTACGGCACTGAAGCTTTCTTT; CDR3aa: CAGHRYGTEAFF
abundance: once; v_gene: TRBV20-1; d_gene: NA; j_gene: TRBJ2-3; CDR3nt: TGCAGTGTTACGAGTATAGCAGGGGATACGCAGTATTTT; CDR3aa: CSVTSIAGDTQYF
abundance: NA; v_gene: TRBV28; d_gene: NA; j_gene: TRBJ1-1; CDR3nt: TGTGCCAGCAATAACAGGCGAGAAGCTTTCTTT; CDR3aa: CASNNRREAFF
abundance: NA; v_gene: TRBV6-6; d_gene: NA; j_gene: TRBJ1-4; CDR3nt: TGTGCCAGCAGTTACTCGCGGGAAGGTGGGAATGAAAAACTGTTTTTT; CDR3aa: CASSYSREGGNEKLFF
abundance: NA; v_gene: TRBV12-3/TRBV12-4; d_gene: TRBD2; j_gene: TRBJ2-3; CDR3nt: TGTGCCAGCATCAGATCCGGGACTACAAGTAGCACAGATACGCAGTATTTT; CDR3aa: CASIRSGTTSSTDTQYF
abundance: NA; v_gene: TRBV7-9; d_gene: TRBD2; j_gene: TRBJ2-3; CDR3nt: TGTGCCAGCAGCTACCCCGGGACTAGCGCTCGAGATACGCAGTATTTT; CDR3aa: CASSYPGTSARDTQYF
abundance: NA; v_gene: TRBV2; d_gene: NA; j_gene: TRBJ2-6; CDR3nt: TGTGCCAGCCGGGTCGATGGGGCCAACGTCCTGACTTTC; CDR3aa: CASRVDGANVLTF
abundance: few; v_gene: TRBV2; d_gene: NA; j_gene: TRBJ1-2; CDR3nt: TGTGCCAGCAGGGGTCTGCCGGTCACTGGAGGCTACACCTTC; CDR3aa: CASRGLPVTGGYTF
abundance: few; v_gene: TRBV5-6; d_gene: NA; j_gene: TRBJ1-5; CDR3nt: TGTGCCAGCACCGGGGGTGGGCCCTATAGCAATCAGCCCCAGCATTTT; CDR3aa: CASTGGGPYSNQPQHF
abundance: NA; v_gene: TRBV20-1; d_gene: NA; j_gene: TRBJ1-5; CDR3nt: TGCAGTGCTAGGAAAGGCGGGAGAAATCAGCCCCAGCATTTT; CDR3aa: CSARKGGRNQPQHF
abundance: NA; v_gene: TRBV28; d_gene: NA; j_gene: TRBJ1-6; CDR3nt: TGTGCCAGCAGTTTACTCGACAGGCAGGGGATCAATTCACCCCTCCACTTT; CDR3aa: CASSLLDRQGINSPLHF
abundance: NA; v_gene: TRBV5-1; d_gene: NA; j_gene: TRBJ2-3; CDR3nt: TGCGCCAGCAGCTTTACGGGTCCCGGCACAGATACGCAGTATTTT; CDR3aa: CASSFTGPGTDTQYF
abundance: NA; v_gene: TRBV5-1; d_gene: NA; j_gene: TRBJ2-3; CDR3nt: TGCGCCAGCAGCTCAGGCAGAGAAAAAGATACGCAGTATTTT; CDR3aa: CASSSGREKDTQYF
abundance: few; v_gene: TRBV20-1; d_gene: NA; j_gene: TRBJ1-1; CDR3nt: TGCAGTGCTATAAGGGCTTCGGGATCCGCTGAAGCTTTCTTT; CDR3aa: CSAIRASGSAEAFF
abundance: few; v_gene: TRBV15; d_gene: NA; j_gene: TRBJ2-1; CDR3nt: TGTGCCACCAGCATTTTAACCCGTGGTGAGCAGTTCTTC; CDR3aa: CATSILTRGEQFF
abundance: few; v_gene: TRBV5-1; d_gene: NA; j_gene: TRBJ2-5; CDR3nt: TGCGCCAGCAGCTTGGATATGGGGACCCAGTACTTC; CDR3aa: CASSLDMGTQYF
abundance: NA; v_gene: TRBV20-1; d_gene: NA; j_gene: TRBJ1-1; CDR3nt: TGCAGTGCTAGCCCCCCGGGACCCCTACGCACTGAAGCTTTCTTT; CDR3aa: CSASPPGPLRTEAFF
abundance: few; v_gene: TRBV7-2; d_gene: NA; j_gene: TRBJ2-5; CDR3nt: TGTGCCAGCCGGGGCAGTCTCCAAGAGACCCAGTACTTC; CDR3aa: CASRGSLQETQYF
abundance: many; v_gene: TRBV6-5; d_gene: NA; j_gene: TRBJ1-1; CDR3nt: TGTGCCAGCAGTTACTCGAACACTGAAGCTTTCTTT; CDR3aa: CASSYSNTEAFF
abundance: NA; v_gene: TRBV7-3; d_gene: NA; j_gene: TRBJ1-1; CDR3nt: TGTGCCAGCAGCCACAGCCCGAGCACTGAAGCTTTCTTT; CDR3aa: CASSHSPSTEAFF
abundance: NA; v_gene: TRBV4-1; d_gene: NA; j_gene: TRBJ1-2; CDR3nt: TGCGCCAGCAGCCAAAGGGCGGGAGGGAACTATGGCTACACCTTC; CDR3aa: CASSQRAGGNYGYTF
abundance: NA; v_gene: TRBV2; d_gene: TRBD1; j_gene: TRBJ2-4; CDR3nt: TGTGCCAGCAGGGGACAGGGGATCCTAGAGCAGTACTTC; CDR3aa: CASRGQGILEQYF
abundance: NA; v_gene: TRBV7-9; d_gene: TRBD2; j_gene: TRBJ2-3; CDR3nt: TGTGCCAGCAGCCTCCCACCGGGACTAGCGGGAACAGATGCGCAGTATTTT; CDR3aa: CASSLPPGLAGTDAQYF
abundance: few; v_gene: TRBV20-1; d_gene: NA; j_gene: TRBJ2-1; CDR3nt: TGCAGTGCTACTTCGACGATGGCCTACAATGAGCAGTTCTTC; CDR3aa: CSATSTMAYNEQFF
abundance: NA; v_gene: TRBV6-6; d_gene: NA; j_gene: TRBJ2-3; CDR3nt: TGTGCCAGCAGTCGCCATACGCAGTATTTT; CDR3aa: CASSRHTQYF
abundance: NA; v_gene: TRBV15; d_gene: NA; j_gene: TRBJ1-2; CDR3nt: TGTGCCACCAGCATTCCCCCTATTGGCTACACCTTC; CDR3aa: CATSIPPIGYTF
abundance: few; v_gene: TRBV7-3; d_gene: TRBD1; j_gene: TRBJ2-7; CDR3nt: TGTGCCAGCAGCCAGAGGGACAGGGTGGACGAGCAGTACTTC; CDR3aa: CASSQRDRVDEQYF
abundance: NA; v_gene: TRBV7-8; d_gene: TRBD1; j_gene: TRBJ2-5; CDR3nt: TGTGCCAGCAGCGAAAGAGGGACAGATAGGATAGAGACCCAGTACTTC; CDR3aa: CASSERGTDRIETQYF
abundance: NA; v_gene: TRBV29-1; d_gene: TRBD2; j_gene: TRBJ2-3; CDR3nt: TGCAGCGTTGAAGGAGTCGAAGGACTAGCGGCTTTAGATACGCAGTATTTT; CDR3aa: CSVEGVEGLAALDTQYF
abundance: many; v_gene: TRBV27; d_gene: NA; j_gene: TRBJ2-7; CDR3nt: TGTGCCAGCAGGCCCAACGGGGGAATTTCCTACGAGCAGTACTTC; CDR3aa: CASRPNGGISYEQYF
abundance: NA; v_gene: TRBV29-1; d_gene: TRBD1; j_gene: TRBJ2-5; CDR3nt: TGCAGCGTTGAGAAAGGGACAGGGGATGCCCAGTACTTC; CDR3aa: CSVEKGTGDAQYF
abundance: NA; v_gene: TRBV19; d_gene: NA; j_gene: TRBJ2-3; CDR3nt: TGTGCCAGTAGTATCGGAGACATCGACCGAGATACGCAGTATTTT; CDR3aa: CASSIGDIDRDTQYF